This entry describes one T cell receptor beta chain. Its cognate antigen is unknown. The method was immunoSEQ multiplex PCR; TCRdb's version includes in-frame clones alone and lacks a portion of them. This sample yields more than 110,000 clones, of which 86% are seen a single time; about 2.8% belongs to the top ten. This sample is drawn from a study of cytomegalovirus exposure and HLA in healthy donors. Overall study context: The same platform was used for the roughly 120 validation repertoires as for the roughly 730 first-cohort repertoires, as reported in a later analysis.

Study findings and constraints: A list of more than 150 TCR beta chains associated with cytomegalovirus was given. Published work reported that the classifier diagnosed cytomegalovirus status with high specificity and sensitivity.

Among the 110 or so subjects of the validation cohort, separate from the roughly 700-subject first cohort, were the donors. Germline V gene data show CDR1 as MNHEY and CDR2 as SMNVEV (reference sequence). This CDR3 contains 15 residues. The germline V and J ends were trimmed by 1 base and 0 bases, with 8 bases remaining between them. Source material: PBMCs. The chain combines TRBV27 with TRBJ2-3; tentatively, D is TRBD2 (6 bases). This receptor was obtained from a young man in good health and CMV-seronegative. CDR3 in amino acids: CASSLWDWSTDTQYF. The CDR3 DNA is TGTGCCAGCAGTTTATGGGACTGGAGCACAGATACGCAGTATTTT.